This TCR beta chain was obtained from a study of regulatory T cells in long-lasting Graves disease. Study results and limitations: Newly diagnosed Graves' patients had higher TCR diversity than persistent ones.

The time point: newly diagnosed GD, antithyroid drugs for less than 3 months. Generation of the TCR library employed RNA extracted from PBMCs. This clonotype was detected ten times or more. The antigen is unknown. CDR1 is SEHNR and CDR2 is FQNEAQ in the germline V gene (reference sequence). The CDR3 has 12 residues. Germline trimming cut 5 bases from V and 6 bases from J; bases unmatched to any gene: 3. CDR3 regions were amplified by Arm-PCR using iRepertoire HTBI primers to build TCR beta libraries. Each CDR3 protein gets one entry after TCRdb re-called the multiplex PCR reads with MiXCR. The repertoire has under 500,000 distinct CDR3 sequences, about 16% of them found once; the top ten carry around 10%. The same sample was also studied in work on T cells in Graves' hyperthyroidism and ophthalmopathy.

This specimen was peripheral blood mononuclear cells (PBMCs), taken at new diagnosis, from a patient treated with antithyroid drugs. The rearrangement uses TRBV7-9 and TRBJ1-2, with 7 positions matching TRBD1. The TCR sequence derives from a woman in her thirties with Graves disease. In DNA, the CDR3 is TGTGCCAGCAGCCCGACAGGGAATGGCTACACCTTC. It encodes CASSPTGNGYTF.